Sequencing of this T cell receptor beta chain was carried out in a study of OX40 agonist ivuxolimab in advanced cancers. Study details: Patients were treated with ivuxolimab, an agonistic anti-OX40 (CD134) antibody. Males comprised 82.7% of the group, whose mean age was approximately 62 years (range roughly 20 to 90). Study-wide points: Some patients without response likewise showed low normalized clonal expansion.

The CDR3 sequence is 14 residues long. Clones were read by immunoSEQ multiplex PCR, and TCRdb kept only the in-frame ones, dropping some. Counted here are roughly 64,000 clones, 70% to 90% occurring once; the ten biggest clones make up 2.5% to 3.5%. This clone was observed a few times. As yet, its antigen is unknown. This TCR came from an adult with an advanced solid tumor such as melanoma, head and neck, liver or kidney cancer. The V and J genes are TRBV12-2 and TRBJ1-5; TRBD1, the table's D call, lacks a check against the DNA. TRBV12-2 is annotated as a pseudogene. Sequenced here: CD4+ or CD8+ T cells sorted from blood, sampled in a trial of the OX40 agonist ivuxolimab. CDR3: CASRLEQGNQPQHF. The CDR3 DNA sequence: TGTGCAAGTCGCTTAGAACAGGGAAATCAGCCCCAGCATTTT.